Listed below are T cell receptor beta chains from one sample, sequenced in a study of T cell repertoires in cytomegalovirus infection. No cognate antigen is known for these TCRs. Using its own MiXCR run on the reads, TCRdb lists one record per CDR3 protein. Of hundreds of thousands of distinct CDR3 sequences in the sample, 25% to 35% were seen once. The sequencing used cultured PBMCs, collected from culture after CMV antigen stimulation. The receptors derive from a human donor in good health (CMV status not recorded). Some clones in this sample may be carry-over from other donors' samples. The CDR3 runs from the conserved cysteine through the conserved F or W. The D gene is left open where the match is weak. Some rows have no size entry. The others give once, few or many, or a class for an expanded clone.

d_call	clone_size	v_call	j_call	cdr3_aa	cdr3_nt
.	.	TRBV20-1	TRBJ2-3	CSVPGGVRGAHTDTQYF	TGCAGTGTACCCGGGGGGGTCAGGGGGGCACACACAGATACGCAGTATTTT
.	.	TRBV7-6	TRBJ1-5	CASSFSGASQPQHF	TGTGCTAGCAGCTTTTCGGGGGCAAGTCAGCCCCAGCATTTT
.	.	TRBV6-8	TRBJ1-1	CASSYGPGNLNTEAFF	TGTGCCAGCAGTTACGGGCCAGGGAATCTGAACACTGAAGCTTTCTTT
TRBD2	.	TRBV4-2	TRBJ2-1	CASSQDRAGGRYNEQFF	TGTGCCAGCAGCCAAGACCGGGCGGGAGGGAGATACAATGAGCAGTTCTTC
TRBD1	few	TRBV27	TRBJ2-3	CASSLGDRDTDTQYF	TGTGCCAGCAGTTTAGGAGACAGGGACACAGATACGCAGTATTTT
.	few	TRBV7-9	TRBJ1-2	CASSPSGLNYGYTF	TGTGCCAGCAGCCCCTCCGGGCTGAACTATGGCTACACCTTC
.	.	TRBV19	TRBJ1-5	CASSIAGIRTQHF	TGTGCCAGTAGTATAGCAGGGATAAGGACCCAGCATTTT
.	.	TRBV30	TRBJ1-1	CAWREGHPNTEAFF	TGTGCCTGGAGAGAGGGACACCCGAACACTGAAGCTTTCTTT
.	.	TRBV7-9	TRBJ2-7	CASSAPTNYEQYF	TGTGCCAGCAGCGCCCCGACTAACTACGAGCAGTACTTC
TRBD2	few	TRBV4-2	TRBJ2-1	CASKLAGGVNEQFF	TGTGCCAGCAAACTAGCGGGAGGAGTCAATGAGCAGTTCTTC
.	.	TRBV3-1	TRBJ1-3	CASSQETAGNTIYF	TGTGCCAGCAGCCAAGAGACTGCCGGAAACACCATATATTTT
TRBD1	few	TRBV19	TRBJ2-1	CASSDPGTGGMYEQFF	TGTGCCAGTAGTGACCCCGGGACAGGGGGCATGTATGAGCAGTTCTTC
.	.	TRBV11-1	TRBJ1-6	CASSGDGAPISPLHF	TGTGCCAGCAGCGGGGACGGCGCCCCAATTTCACCCCTCCACTTT
.	.	TRBV19	TRBJ1-2	CASSISGINYGYTF	TGTGCCAGTAGTATTTCCGGGATCAACTATGGCTACACCTTC
.	.	TRBV2	TRBJ2-7	CASSEGLFNVKYLEYEQYF	TGTGCCAGCAGTGAAGGGCTGTTTAATGTCAAGTATCTGGAATACGAGCAGTACTTC
.	.	TRBV12-3/TRBV12-4	TRBJ2-1	CASSSRAIMNNEQFF	TGTGCCAGCAGTTCCAGGGCGATAATGAACAATGAGCAGTTCTTC
.	.	TRBV6-1	TRBJ1-1	CASSELEQRNTEAFF	TGTGCCAGCAGTGAATTGGAACAGCGGAACACTGAAGCTTTCTTT
TRBD1	.	TRBV7-8	TRBJ2-7	CASSLGDRDYEQYF	TGTGCCAGCAGCTTAGGGGACAGGGATTACGAGCAGTACTTC
.	.	TRBV2	TRBJ2-1	CASSPGAPNEQFF	TGTGCCAGCAGCCCCGGGGCCCCCAATGAGCAGTTCTTC
TRBD1	.	TRBV7-9	TRBJ1-1	CASSTGATEAFF	TGTGCCAGCAGCACAGGGGCCACTGAAGCTTTCTTT
TRBD1	.	TRBV12-3/TRBV12-4	TRBJ1-2	CASKRTGGIVNYGYTF	TGTGCCAGCAAACGGACAGGGGGTATTGTGAACTATGGCTACACCTTC
.	.	TRBV27	TRBJ1-4	CASSLTGFNEKLFF	TGTGCCAGCAGCCTAACAGGGTTTAATGAAAAACTGTTTTTT
TRBD2	few	TRBV7-8	TRBJ2-1	CASSPRLAAPYNEQFF	TGTGCCAGCAGCCCCCGACTAGCGGCTCCCTACAATGAGCAGTTCTTC
.	once	TRBV7-3	TRBJ2-3	CASSASPEPSTDTQYF	TGTGCCAGCAGCGCGTCCCCTGAACCCAGCACAGATACGCAGTATTTT
TRBD1	many	TRBV7-2	TRBJ1-1	CASSFYGQGTNTEAFF	TGTGCCAGCAGCTTCTATGGACAGGGAACAAACACTGAAGCTTTCTTT
.	.	TRBV23-1	TRBJ2-5	CASSHPGGRLEETQYF	TGCGCCAGCAGTCACCCTGGCGGACGGTTGGAAGAGACCCAGTACTTC
.	.	TRBV3-1	TRBJ1-3	CASSQDYGTHSGNTIYF	TGTGCCAGCAGCCAAGATTATGGGACGCACTCTGGAAACACCATATATTTT
.	few	TRBV2	TRBJ2-7	CASIGENLPGVPYEQYF	TGTGCCAGCATAGGTGAAAACTTGCCCGGGGTACCATACGAGCAGTACTTC
.	.	TRBV29-1	TRBJ2-1	CSVGPRAPNNEQFF	TGCAGCGTTGGTCCCCGAGCCCCCAACAATGAGCAGTTCTTC
TRBD1	.	TRBV18	TRBJ1-6	CASSPSDRVYSSPLHF	TGTGCCAGCTCACCGTCGGACAGGGTTTATTCTTCACCCCTCCACTTT
.	few	TRBV7-9	TRBJ1-4	CASSFWDRREKLFF	TGTGCCAGCAGCTTCTGGGATAGGCGGGAAAAACTGTTTTTT
.	many	TRBV28	TRBJ2-7	CASSRNYEQYF	TGTGCCAGCAGTCGGAACTACGAGCAGTACTTC
.	few	TRBV7-8	TRBJ1-2	CASSLGTGAGYTF	TGTGCCAGCAGCCTCGGGACCGGCGCGGGCTACACCTTC
.	.	TRBV24-1	TRBJ1-3	CATSDSRSSGRNTIYF	TGTGCCACCAGTGATTCCCGATCGTCCGGGAGAAACACCATATATTTT
TRBD2	once	TRBV6-1	TRBJ2-7	CASLGLAGPSGEQYF	TGTGCCAGCCTGGGATTAGCGGGACCCTCAGGCGAGCAGTACTTC
.	.	TRBV29-1	TRBJ2-3	CSVEAAFSTDTQYF	TGCAGCGTTGAGGCGGCTTTTAGCACAGATACGCAGTATTTT
TRBD1	.	TRBV7-2	TRBJ2-1	CASSLGDRTQRFF	TGTGCCAGCAGCTTAGGGGACAGGACCCAGAGGTTCTTC
TRBD2	.	TRBV7-2	TRBJ2-1	CASMNRGGRLESSEQFF	TGTGCCAGCATGAACCGGGGGGGACGACTCGAGAGTAGTGAGCAGTTCTTC
.	.	TRBV24-1	TRBJ2-5	CATSDSGGEETQYF	TGTGCCACCAGTGACTCAGGGGGGGAAGAGACCCAGTACTTC
.	few	TRBV7-2	TRBJ1-5	CASSFGSQPQHF	TGTGCCAGCAGCTTCGGAAGTCAGCCCCAGCATTTT
TRBD2	many	TRBV7-3	TRBJ2-3	CASSLVPSGSEQYF	TGTGCCAGCAGCTTAGTCCCTAGCGGGAGTGAGCAGTATTTT
TRBD1	.	TRBV20-1	TRBJ1-3	CSARRGLQGYFDGTIYF	TGCAGTGCTAGGAGGGGGCTACAGGGTTATTTTGATGGCACCATATATTTT
.	.	TRBV11-1	TRBJ2-7	CASTKEGGSYEQYF	TGTGCCAGCACCAAGGAGGGCGGTTCCTACGAGCAGTACTTC
.	.	TRBV7-2	TRBJ2-7	CASSLMAVSSYEQYF	TGTGCCAGCAGCCTAATGGCGGTGAGCTCCTACGAGCAGTACTTC
.	few	TRBV7-2	TRBJ2-3	CASSRQSISDTQYF	TGTGCCAGCAGCCGACAATCGATTTCAGATACGCAGTATTTT
.	few	TRBV12-3/TRBV12-4	TRBJ2-1	CASSLARGPLEQFF	TGTGCCAGCAGTTTAGCGAGGGGACCACTCGAGCAGTTCTTC
.	.	TRBV7-3	TRBJ1-1	CASSLKRPGHMNTEAFF	TGTGCCAGCAGCTTAAAAAGACCGGGACACATGAACACTGAAGCTTTCTTT
TRBD1	.	TRBV18	TRBJ1-3	CASSPGQGVGNTIYF	TGTGCCAGCTCACCGGGACAGGGAGTCGGAAACACCATATATTTT